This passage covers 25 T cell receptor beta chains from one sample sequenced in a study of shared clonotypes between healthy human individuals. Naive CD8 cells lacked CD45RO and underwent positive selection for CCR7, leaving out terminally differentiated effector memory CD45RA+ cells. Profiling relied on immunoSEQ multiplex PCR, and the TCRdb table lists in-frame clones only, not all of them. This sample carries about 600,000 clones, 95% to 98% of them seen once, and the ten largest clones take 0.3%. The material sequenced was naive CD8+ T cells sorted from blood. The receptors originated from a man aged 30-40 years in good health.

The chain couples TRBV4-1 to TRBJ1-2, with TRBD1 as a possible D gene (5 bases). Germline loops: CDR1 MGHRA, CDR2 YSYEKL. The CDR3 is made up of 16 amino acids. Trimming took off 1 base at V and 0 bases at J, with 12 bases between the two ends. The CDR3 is CASSQAPGLANYGYTF. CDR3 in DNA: TGCGCCAGCAGCCAAGCTCCAGGGTTGGCTAACTATGGCTACACCTTC.

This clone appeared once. CDR3 coding DNA: TGTGCCAGCAGCCCCTCGGGACAGGGTAGTAATGAGCAGTTCTTC. Translation: CASSPSGQGSNEQFF. This chain uses TRBV9 with TRBJ2-1, with TRBD1 matching over 9 bases. The CDR3 covers 15 residues. Trimming removed 4 bases from V and 7 bases from J; junction bases left unmatched: 9. CDR1 is SGDLS and CDR2 is YYNGEE in the germline V gene.

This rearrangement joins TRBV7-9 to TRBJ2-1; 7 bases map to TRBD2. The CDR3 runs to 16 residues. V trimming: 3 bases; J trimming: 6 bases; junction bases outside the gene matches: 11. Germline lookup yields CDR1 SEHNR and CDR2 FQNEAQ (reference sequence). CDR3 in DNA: TGTGCCAGCAGCTTTAGTAGCGGCGGGAGTCGCAATGAGCAGTTCTTC. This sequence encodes CASSFSSGGSRNEQFF.

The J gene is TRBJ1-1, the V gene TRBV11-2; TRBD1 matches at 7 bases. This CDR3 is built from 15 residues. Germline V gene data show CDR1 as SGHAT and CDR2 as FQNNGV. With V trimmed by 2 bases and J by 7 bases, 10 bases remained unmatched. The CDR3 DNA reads TGTGCCAGCAGCTTACTCGCAGGGGGTAGGAGTGAAGCTTTCTTT. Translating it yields CASSLLAGGRSEAFF.

The CDR3 DNA is TGCGCCAGCAGCCAGGGCCACACCCGATCAGATGAAGCTTTCTTT. This translates into CASSQGHTRSDEAFF. V is TRBV4-1 and J is TRBJ1-1; D gene unclear. The CDR3 loop spans 15 amino acids. Trimming shortened V by 3 bases and J by 7 bases, and 18 bases separated the two germline ends. Germline lookup yields CDR1 MGHRA and CDR2 YSYEKL.

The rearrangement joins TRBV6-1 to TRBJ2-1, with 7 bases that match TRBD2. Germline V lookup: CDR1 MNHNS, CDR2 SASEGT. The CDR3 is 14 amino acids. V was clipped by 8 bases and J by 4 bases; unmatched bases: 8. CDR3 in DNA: TGTGCCAGCGGTCGCCTAGCGGAATACAATGAGCAGTTCTTC. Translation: CASGRLAEYNEQFF.

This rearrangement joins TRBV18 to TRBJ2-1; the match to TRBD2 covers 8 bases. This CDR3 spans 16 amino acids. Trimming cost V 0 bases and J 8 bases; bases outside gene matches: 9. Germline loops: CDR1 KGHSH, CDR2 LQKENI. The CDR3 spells CASSPPTGGSEYEQFF. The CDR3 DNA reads TGTGCCAGCTCACCACCGACGGGAGGGTCCGAATATGAGCAGTTCTTC. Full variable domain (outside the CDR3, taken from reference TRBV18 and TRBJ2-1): NAGVMQNPRHLVRRRGQEARLRCSPMKGHSHVYWYRQLPEEGLKFMVYLQKENIIDESGMPKERFSAEFPKEGPSILRIQQVVRGDSAAYFCASSPPTGGSEYEQFFGPGTRLTVL.

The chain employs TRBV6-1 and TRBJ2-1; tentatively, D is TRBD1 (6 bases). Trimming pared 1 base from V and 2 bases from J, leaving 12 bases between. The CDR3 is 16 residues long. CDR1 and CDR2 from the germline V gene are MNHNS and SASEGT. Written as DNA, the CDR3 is TGTGCCAGCAGTGAAGAGTGGGACACGACCTACAATGAGCAGTTCTTC. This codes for CASSEEWDTTYNEQFF.

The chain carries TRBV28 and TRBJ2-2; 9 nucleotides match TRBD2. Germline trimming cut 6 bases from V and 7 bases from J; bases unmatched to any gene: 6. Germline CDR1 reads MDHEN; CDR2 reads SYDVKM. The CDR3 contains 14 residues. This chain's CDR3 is CASRSSGKVGELFF. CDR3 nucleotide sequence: TGTGCCAGCAGGTCTAGCGGGAAGGTCGGGGAGCTGTTTTTT.

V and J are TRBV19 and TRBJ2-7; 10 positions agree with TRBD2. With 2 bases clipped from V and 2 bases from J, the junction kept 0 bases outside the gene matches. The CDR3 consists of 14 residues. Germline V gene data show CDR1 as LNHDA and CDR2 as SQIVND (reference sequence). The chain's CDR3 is CASSITSGAYEQYF. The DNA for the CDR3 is TGTGCCAGTAGTATAACTAGCGGGGCCTACGAGCAGTACTTC. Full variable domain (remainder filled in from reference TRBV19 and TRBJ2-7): DGGITQSPKYLFRKEGQNVTLSCEQNLNHDAMYWYRQDPGQGLRLIYYSQIVNDFQKGDIAEGYSVSREKKESFPLTVTSAQKNPTAFYLCASSITSGAYEQYFGPGTRLTVT.

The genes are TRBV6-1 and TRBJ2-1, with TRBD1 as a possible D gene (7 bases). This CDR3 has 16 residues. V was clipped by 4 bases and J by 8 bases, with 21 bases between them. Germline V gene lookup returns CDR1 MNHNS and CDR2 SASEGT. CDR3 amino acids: CASSVMTGTGEDEQFF. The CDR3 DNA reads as TGTGCCAGCAGTGTCATGACAGGGACGGGGGAGGATGAGCAGTTCTTC.

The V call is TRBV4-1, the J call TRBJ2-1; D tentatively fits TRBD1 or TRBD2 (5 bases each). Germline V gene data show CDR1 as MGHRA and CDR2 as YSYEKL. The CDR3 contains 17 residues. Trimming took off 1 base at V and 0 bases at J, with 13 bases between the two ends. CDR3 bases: TGCGCCAGCAGCCAAGTTTCGGGGCGTAGCTCCTACAATGAGCAGTTCTTC. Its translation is CASSQVSGRSSYNEQFF.

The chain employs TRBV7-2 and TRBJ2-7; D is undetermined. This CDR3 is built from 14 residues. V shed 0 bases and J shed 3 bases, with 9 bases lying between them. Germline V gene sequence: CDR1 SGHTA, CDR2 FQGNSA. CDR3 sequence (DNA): TGTGCCAGCAGCTTAGCCCCCGGATTCTACGAGCAGTACTTC. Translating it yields CASSLAPGFYEQYF.

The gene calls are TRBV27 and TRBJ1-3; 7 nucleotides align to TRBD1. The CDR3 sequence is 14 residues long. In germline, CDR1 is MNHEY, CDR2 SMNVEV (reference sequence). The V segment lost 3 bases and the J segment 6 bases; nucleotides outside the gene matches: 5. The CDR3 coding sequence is TGTGCCAGCAGTTTGAGGGGGCGAGAAAACACCATATATTTT. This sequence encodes CASSLRGRENTIYF.

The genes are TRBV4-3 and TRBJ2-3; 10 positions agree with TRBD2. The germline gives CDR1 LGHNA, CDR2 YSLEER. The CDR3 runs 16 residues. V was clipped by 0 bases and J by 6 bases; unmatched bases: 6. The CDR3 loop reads CASSQDPAGGPDTQYF. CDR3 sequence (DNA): TGCGCCAGCAGCCAAGACCCAGCGGGAGGGCCCGATACGCAGTATTTT.

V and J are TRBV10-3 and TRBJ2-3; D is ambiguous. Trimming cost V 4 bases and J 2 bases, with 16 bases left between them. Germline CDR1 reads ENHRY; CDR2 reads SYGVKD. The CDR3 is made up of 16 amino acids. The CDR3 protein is CAISGTGGENTDTQYF. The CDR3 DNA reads TGTGCCATCAGTGGCACGGGCGGCGAGAACACAGATACGCAGTATTTT.

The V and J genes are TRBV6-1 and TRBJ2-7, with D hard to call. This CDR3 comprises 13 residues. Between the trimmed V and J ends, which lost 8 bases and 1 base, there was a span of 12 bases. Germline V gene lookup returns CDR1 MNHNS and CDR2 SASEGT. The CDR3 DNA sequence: TGTGCCAGCGATACTTTTACGTCCTACGAGCAGTACTTC. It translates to CASDTFTSYEQYF.

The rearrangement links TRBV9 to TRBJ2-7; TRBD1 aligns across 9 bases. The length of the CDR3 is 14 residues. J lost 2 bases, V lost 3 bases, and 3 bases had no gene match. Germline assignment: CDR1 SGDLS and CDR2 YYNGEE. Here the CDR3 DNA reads TGTGCCAGCAGCGACGGGACAGGGCCCTACGAGCAGTACTTC. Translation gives CASSDGTGPYEQYF.

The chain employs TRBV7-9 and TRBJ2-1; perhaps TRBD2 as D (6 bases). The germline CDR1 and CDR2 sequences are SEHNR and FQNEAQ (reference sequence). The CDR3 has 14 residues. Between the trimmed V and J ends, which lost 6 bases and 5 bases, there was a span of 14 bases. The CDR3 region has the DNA TGTGCCAGCAGGGGGCAGGGAGGAGACAATGAGCAGTTCTTC. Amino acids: CASRGQGGDNEQFF. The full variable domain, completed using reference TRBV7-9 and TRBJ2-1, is DTGVSQNPRHKITKRGQNVTFRCDPISEHNRLYWYRQTLGQGPEFLTYFQNEAQLEKSRLLSDRFSAERPKGSFSTLEIQRTEQGDSAMYLCASRGQGGDNEQFFGPGTRLTVL.

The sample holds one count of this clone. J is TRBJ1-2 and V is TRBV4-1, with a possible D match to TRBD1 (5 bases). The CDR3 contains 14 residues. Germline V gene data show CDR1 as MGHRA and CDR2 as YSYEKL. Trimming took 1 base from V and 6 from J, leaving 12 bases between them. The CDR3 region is CASSQVRQGHGYTF. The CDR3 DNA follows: TGCGCCAGCAGCCAAGTGCGGCAGGGTCATGGCTACACCTTC.

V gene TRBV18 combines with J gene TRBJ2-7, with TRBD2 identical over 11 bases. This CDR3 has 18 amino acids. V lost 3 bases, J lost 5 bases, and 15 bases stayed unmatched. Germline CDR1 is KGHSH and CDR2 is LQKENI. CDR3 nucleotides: TGTGCCAGCTCACCGGTAGCGGGAGGGTACACCAGGGGGGACGAGCAGTACTTC. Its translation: CASSPVAGGYTRGDEQYF.

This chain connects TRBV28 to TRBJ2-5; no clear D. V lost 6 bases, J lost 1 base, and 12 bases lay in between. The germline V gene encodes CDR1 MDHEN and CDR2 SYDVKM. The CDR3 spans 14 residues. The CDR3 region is CASRDRRIQETQYF. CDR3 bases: TGTGCCAGCAGGGACCGAAGAATCCAAGAGACCCAGTACTTC. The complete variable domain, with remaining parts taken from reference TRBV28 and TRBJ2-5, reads DVKVTQSSRYLVKRTGEKVFLECVQDMDHENMFWYRQDPGLGLRLIYFSYDVKMKEKGDIPEGYSVSREKKERFSLILESASTNQTSMYLCASRDRRIQETQYFGPGTRLLVL.

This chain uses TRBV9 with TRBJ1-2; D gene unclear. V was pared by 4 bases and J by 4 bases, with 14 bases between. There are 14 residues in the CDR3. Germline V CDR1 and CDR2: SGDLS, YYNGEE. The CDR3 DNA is TGTGCCAGCAGCTCTTTCGACGGTGGCTATGGCTACACCTTC. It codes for CASSSFDGGYGYTF.

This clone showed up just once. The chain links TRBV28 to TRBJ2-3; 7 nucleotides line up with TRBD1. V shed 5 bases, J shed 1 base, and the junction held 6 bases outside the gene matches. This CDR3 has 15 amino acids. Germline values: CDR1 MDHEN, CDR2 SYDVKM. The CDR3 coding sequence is TGTGCCAGCAGTGCTAAAGGGGGCGGCACAGATACGCAGTATTTT. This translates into CASSAKGGGTDTQYF.

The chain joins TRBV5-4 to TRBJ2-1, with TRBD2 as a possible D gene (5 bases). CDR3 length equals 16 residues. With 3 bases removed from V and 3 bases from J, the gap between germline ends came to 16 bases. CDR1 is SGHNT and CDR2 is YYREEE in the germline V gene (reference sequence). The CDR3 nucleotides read TGTGCCAGCAGCTCACTAGGTGGGAACTACTACAATGAGCAGTTCTTC. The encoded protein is CASSSLGGNYYNEQFF. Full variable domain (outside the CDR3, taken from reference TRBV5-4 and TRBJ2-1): ETGVTQSPTHLIKTRGQQVTLRCSSQSGHNTVSWYQQALGQGPQFIFQYYREEENGRGNFPPRFSGLQFPNYSSELNVNALELDDSALYLCASSSLGGNYYNEQFFGPGTRLTVL.